The text below deals with one T cell receptor beta chain. This entry is derived from a study of shared clonotypes between healthy human individuals. J lost 5 bases, V lost 3 bases, and 12 bases had no gene match. Germline CDR1 reads LGHNA; CDR2 reads YNFKEQ. The CDR3 contains 16 residues. TCRdb's table, derived via immunoSEQ multiplex PCR, lists solely in-frame clones and lacks some. Seen here are approximately 110,000 clones, more than 65% observed once, and the top ten hold 20% to 25%. This receptor was taken from a woman aged 25 to 39 in good health. Sequenced sample: memory CD8+ T cells sorted from blood. Subset defined: CD45RO+ cells pooled with CCR7-negative TemRA cells. The chain has TRBV4-2 and TRBJ1-2; 7 nucleotides align to TRBD1. CDR3 DNA: TGTGCCAGCAGCCAGACGACAGGGCTTACGGAATATGGCTACACCTTC. Translation: CASSQTTGLTEYGYTF.